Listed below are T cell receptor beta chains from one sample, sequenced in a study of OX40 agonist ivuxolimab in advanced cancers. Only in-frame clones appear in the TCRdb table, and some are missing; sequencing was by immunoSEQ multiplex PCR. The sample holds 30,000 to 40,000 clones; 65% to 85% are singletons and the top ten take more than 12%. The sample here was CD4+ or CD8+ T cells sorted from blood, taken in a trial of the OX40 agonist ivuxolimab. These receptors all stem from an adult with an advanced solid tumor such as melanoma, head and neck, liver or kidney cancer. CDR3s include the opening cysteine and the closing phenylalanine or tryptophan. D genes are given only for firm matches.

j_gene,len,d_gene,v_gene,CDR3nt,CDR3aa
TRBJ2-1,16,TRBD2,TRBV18,TGTGCCAGCTCCCCTCCGGGACTAGCTACCTACAATGAGCAGTTCTTC,CASSPPGLATYNEQFF
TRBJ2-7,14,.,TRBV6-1,TGTGCCAGCAGGGACCTGGGGGGCTCCTACGAGCAGTACTTC,CASRDLGGSYEQYF
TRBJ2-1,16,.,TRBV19,TGTGCCAGTAGTATAGGAGCCCTTCTGTCCTACAATGAGCAGTTCTTC,CASSIGALLSYNEQFF
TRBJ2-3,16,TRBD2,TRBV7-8,TGTGCCAGCAGCCCTCGGGGGGAAAGAGGTTTTACGGCGCAGTATTTT,CASSPRGERGFTAQYF
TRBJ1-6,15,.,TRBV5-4,TGTGCCAGCAGCGGTCAGGGTTCCTATAATTCACCCCTCCACTTT,CASSGQGSYNSPLHF
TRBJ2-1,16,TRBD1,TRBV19,TGTGCCAGTAGTGCTAATACCCCCGCCAGGGGGAATGAGCAGTTCTTC,CASSANTPARGNEQFF
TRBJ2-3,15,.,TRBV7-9,TGTGCCAGCAGCCCTAACTTGGGGCGAGCAGATACGCAGTATTTT,CASSPNLGRADTQYF
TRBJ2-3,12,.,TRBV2,TGTGCCAGCAGTCGACTGGTGGGTACGCAGTATTTT,CASSRLVGTQYF
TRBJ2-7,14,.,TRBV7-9,TGTGCCAGCAGCTTCGGTGCAGGTTCCTACGAGCAGTACTTC,CASSFGAGSYEQYF
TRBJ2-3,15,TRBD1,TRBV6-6,TGTGCCAGCAATTTCCGACAGGGGAGTTCGGATACGCAGTATTTT,CASNFRQGSSDTQYF